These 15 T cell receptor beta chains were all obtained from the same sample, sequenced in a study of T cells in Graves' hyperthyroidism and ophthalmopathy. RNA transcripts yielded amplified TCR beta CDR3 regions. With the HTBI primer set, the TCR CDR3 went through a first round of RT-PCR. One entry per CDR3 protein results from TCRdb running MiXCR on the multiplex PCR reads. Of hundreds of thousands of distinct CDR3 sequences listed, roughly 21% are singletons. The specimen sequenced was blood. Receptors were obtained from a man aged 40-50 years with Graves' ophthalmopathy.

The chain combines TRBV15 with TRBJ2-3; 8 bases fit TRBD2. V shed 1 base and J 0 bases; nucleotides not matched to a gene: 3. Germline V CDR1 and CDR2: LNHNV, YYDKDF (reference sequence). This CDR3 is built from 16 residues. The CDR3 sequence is CATSRVERGSTDTQYF. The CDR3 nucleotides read TGTGCCACCAGCAGAGTCGAGCGGGGGAGCACAGATACGCAGTATTTT.

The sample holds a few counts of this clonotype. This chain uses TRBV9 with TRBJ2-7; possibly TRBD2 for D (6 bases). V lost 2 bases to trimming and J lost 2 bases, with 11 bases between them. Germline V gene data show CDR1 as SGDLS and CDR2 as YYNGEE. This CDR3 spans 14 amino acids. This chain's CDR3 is CASSVGTQPYEQYF. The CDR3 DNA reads TGTGCCAGCAGCGTCGGGACTCAGCCCTACGAGCAGTACTTC.

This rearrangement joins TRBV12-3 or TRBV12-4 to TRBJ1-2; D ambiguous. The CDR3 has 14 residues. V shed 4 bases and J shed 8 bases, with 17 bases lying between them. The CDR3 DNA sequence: TGTGCCAGCAGTTATCGACCCGAGAGCGTCGGCTACACCTTC. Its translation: CASSYRPESVGYTF.

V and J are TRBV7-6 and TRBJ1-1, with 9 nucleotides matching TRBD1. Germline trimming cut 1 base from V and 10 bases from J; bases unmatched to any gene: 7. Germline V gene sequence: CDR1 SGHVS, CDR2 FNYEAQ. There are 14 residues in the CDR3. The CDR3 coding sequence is TGTGCCAGCAGCTTAGACGGACAGGGGTTTTCAGCTTTCTTT. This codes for CASSLDGQGFSAFF.

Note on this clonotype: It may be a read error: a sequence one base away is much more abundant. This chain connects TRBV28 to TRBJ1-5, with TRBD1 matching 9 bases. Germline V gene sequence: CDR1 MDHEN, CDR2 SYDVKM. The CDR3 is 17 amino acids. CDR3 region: CASSLSWDRANNQPRHF. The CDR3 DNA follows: TGTGCCAGCAGTTTATCGTGGGACAGGGCGAACAATCAGCCCCGGCATTTT.

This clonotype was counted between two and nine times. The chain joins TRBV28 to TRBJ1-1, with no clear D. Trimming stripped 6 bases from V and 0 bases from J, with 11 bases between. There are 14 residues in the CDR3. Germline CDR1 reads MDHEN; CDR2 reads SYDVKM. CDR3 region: CASRPRRMNTEAFF. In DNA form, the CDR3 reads TGTGCCAGCAGGCCAAGGCGGATGAACACTGAAGCTTTCTTT.

CDR3 coding DNA: TGCGCCAGCAGGAGGGCTAGCGGGAGTGATGAGCAGTTCTTC. It translates to CASRRASGSDEQFF. The V call is TRBV5-1, the J call TRBJ2-1, with 10 bases matching TRBD2. V lost 5 bases, J lost 8 bases, and 7 bases stayed unmatched. Germline CDR1 is SGHRS and CDR2 is YFSETQ. CDR3 length equals 14 residues.

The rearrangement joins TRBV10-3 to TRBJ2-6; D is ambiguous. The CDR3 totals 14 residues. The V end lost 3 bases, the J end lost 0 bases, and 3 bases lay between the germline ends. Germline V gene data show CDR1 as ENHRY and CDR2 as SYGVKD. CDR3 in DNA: TGTGCCATCAGTGACAACTCTGGGGCCAACGTCCTGACTTTC. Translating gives CAISDNSGANVLTF.

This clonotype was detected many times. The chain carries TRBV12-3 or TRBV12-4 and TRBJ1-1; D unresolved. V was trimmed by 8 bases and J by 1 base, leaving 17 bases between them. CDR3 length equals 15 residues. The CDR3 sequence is CASQDLGGANTEAFF. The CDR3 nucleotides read TGTGCCAGCCAGGACTTAGGAGGAGCGAACACTGAAGCTTTCTTT.

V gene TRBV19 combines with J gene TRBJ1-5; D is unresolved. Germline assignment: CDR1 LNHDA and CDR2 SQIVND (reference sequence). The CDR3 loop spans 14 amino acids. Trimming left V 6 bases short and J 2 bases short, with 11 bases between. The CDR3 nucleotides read TGTGCCAGTAGCGGTCAGAATGGCAATCAGCCCCAGCATTTT. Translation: CASSGQNGNQPQHF.

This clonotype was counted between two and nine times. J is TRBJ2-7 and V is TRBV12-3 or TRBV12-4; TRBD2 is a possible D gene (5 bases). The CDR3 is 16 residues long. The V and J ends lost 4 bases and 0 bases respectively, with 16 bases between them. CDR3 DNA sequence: TGTGCCAGCAGTTCATCCTCGGGGAGCAGCTCCTACGAGCAGTACTTC. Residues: CASSSSSGSSSYEQYF.

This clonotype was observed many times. Here the CDR3 reads CASSLGGSGTYNEQFF. Here the CDR3 DNA reads TGTGCCAGCAGCTTAGGGGGTTCGGGCACTTACAATGAGCAGTTCTTC. The chain carries TRBV7-3 and TRBJ2-1; either TRBD1 or TRBD2 may fit D (5 bases each). The germline V gene encodes CDR1 SGHTA and CDR2 FQGTGA. Trimming cost V 2 bases and J 4 bases, with 15 bases left between them. The CDR3 loop spans 16 amino acids.

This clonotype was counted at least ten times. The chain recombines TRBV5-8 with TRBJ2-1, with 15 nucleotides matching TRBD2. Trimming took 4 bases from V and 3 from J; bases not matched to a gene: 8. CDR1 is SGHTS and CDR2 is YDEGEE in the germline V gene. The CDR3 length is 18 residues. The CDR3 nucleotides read TGTGCCAGCAGCCCAGGACTAGCGGGAGGGAGTGGCTACAATGAGCAGTTCTTC. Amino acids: CASSPGLAGGSGYNEQFF.

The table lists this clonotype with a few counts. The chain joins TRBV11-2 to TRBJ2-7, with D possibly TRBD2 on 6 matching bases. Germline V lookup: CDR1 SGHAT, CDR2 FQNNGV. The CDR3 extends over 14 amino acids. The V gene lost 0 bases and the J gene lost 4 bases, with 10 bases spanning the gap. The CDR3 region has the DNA TGTGCCAGCAGCTTAGATAGCGGCTTTTACGAGCAGTACTTC. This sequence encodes CASSLDSGFYEQYF.

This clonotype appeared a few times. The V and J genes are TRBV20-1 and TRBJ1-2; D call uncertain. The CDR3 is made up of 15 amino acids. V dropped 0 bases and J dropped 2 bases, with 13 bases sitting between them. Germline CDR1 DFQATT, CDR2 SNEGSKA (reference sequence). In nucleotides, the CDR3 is TGCAGTGCTAGAGAAAACTCGCGGAGAAACTATGGCTACACCTTC. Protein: CSARENSRRNYGYTF.